This paragraph reports one TCR beta chain. Its antigen is still unknown. The data were taken from a study of OX40 agonist ivuxolimab in advanced cancers. The wider study: Males comprised 70% to 90% of the group, whose mean age was roughly 64 years (range roughly 20 to 85). Findings and caveats of the study: Among the least clonally expanded were partial responders at 0.1-3.0 mg/kg. There was clonal expansion of CD4+ and CD8+ blood T cells by week 6 at 0.1 to 3.0 mg/kg.

Trimming removed 1 base at V and 2 bases at J, with 12 bases between. CDR1 is SGHTA, CDR2 FQGNSA, per germline. There are 15 residues in the CDR3. TCRdb's table, derived via immunoSEQ multiplex PCR, lists solely in-frame clones and lacks some. The sample holds tens of thousands of clones, roughly four fifths seen once. This rearrangement joins TRBV7-2 to TRBJ2-7, with no clear D. This sequence originates from an adult with an advanced solid tumor such as melanoma, head and neck, liver or kidney cancer. Sequencing was performed on CD4+ or CD8+ T cells sorted from blood, taken in a trial of the OX40 agonist ivuxolimab. CDR3: CASSLGAELTYEQYF. The CDR3 region has the DNA TGTGCCAGCAGCTTAGGGGCTGAATTAACCTACGAGCAGTACTTC.